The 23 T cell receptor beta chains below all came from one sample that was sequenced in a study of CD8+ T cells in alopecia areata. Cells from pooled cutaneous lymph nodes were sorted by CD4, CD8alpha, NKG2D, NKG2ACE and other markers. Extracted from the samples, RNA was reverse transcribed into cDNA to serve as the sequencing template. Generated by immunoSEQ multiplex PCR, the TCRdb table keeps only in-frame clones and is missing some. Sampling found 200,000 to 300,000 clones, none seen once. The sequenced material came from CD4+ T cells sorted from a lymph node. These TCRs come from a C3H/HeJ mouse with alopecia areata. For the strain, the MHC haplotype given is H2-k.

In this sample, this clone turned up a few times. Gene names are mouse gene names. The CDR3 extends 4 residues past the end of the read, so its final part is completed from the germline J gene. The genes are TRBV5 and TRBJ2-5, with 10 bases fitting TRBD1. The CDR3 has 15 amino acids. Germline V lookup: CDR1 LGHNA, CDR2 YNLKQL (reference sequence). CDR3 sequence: CASSQVRDRGDTQYF. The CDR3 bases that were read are TGTGCCAGCAGCCAAGTCCGGGACAGGGGCGAC.

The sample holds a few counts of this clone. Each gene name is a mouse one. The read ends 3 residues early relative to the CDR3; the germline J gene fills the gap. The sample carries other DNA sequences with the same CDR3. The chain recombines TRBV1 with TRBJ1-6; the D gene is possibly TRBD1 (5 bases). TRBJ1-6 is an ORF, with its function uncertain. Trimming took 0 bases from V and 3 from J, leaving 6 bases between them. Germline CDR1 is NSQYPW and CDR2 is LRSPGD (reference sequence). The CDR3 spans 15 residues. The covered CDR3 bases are TGCACCTGCAGTGCAGAGACAGTCTATAATTCGCCC. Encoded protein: CTCSAETVYNSP. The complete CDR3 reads CTCSAETVYNSPLYF.

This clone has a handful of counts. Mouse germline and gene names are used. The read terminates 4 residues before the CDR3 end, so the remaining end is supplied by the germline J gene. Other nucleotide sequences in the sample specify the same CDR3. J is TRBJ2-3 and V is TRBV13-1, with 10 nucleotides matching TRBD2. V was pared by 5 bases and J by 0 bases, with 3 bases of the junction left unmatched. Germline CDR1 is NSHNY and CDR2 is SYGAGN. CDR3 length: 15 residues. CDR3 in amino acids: CASRWTGGSAETLYF. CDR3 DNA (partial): TGTGCCAGCAGATGGACTGGGGGTAGTGCAGAA.

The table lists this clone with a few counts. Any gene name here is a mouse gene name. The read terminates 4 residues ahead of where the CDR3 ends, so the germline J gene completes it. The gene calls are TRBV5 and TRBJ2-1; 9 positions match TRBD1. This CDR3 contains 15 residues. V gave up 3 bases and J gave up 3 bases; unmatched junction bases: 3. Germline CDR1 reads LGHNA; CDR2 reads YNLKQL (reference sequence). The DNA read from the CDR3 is TGTGCCAGCAGCCACGGGACAGGGAGCTATGCT. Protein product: CASSHGTGSYA. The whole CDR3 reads CASSHGTGSYAEQFF.

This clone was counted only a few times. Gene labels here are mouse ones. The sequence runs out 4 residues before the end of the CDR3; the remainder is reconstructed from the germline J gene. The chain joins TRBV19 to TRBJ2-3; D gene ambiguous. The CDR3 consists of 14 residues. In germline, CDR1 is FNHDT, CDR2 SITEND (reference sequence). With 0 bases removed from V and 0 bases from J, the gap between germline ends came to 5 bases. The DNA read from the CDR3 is TGTGCCAGCAGTATAGCAGTTAGTGCAGAA. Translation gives CASSIAVSAE. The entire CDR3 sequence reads CASSIAVSAETLYF.

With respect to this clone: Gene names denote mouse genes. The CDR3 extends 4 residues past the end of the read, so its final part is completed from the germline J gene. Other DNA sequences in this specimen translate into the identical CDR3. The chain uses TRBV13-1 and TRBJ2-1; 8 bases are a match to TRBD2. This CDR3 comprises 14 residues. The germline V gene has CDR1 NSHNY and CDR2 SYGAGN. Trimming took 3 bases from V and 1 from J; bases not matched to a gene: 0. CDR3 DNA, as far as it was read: TGTGCCAGCAGTGGGACTGGGAACTATGCT. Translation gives CASSGTGNYA. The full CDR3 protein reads CASSGTGNYAEQFF.

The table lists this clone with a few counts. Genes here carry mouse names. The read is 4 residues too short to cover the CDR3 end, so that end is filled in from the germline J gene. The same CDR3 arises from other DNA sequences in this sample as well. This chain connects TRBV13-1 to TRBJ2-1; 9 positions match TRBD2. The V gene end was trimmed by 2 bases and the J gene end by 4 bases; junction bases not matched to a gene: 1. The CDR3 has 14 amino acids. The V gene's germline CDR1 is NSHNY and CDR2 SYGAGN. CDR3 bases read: TGTGCCAGCAGTGACCTGGGGGGGTATGCT. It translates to CASSDLGGYA. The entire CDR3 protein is CASSDLGGYAEQFF.

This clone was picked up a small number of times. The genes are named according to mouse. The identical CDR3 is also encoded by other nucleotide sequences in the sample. The DNA read from the CDR3 is TGTGCCAGCAGTGATGCATCTGCT. Amino acids: CASSDASA. The entire CDR3 protein is CASSDASAEQFF. The V call is TRBV13-1, the J call TRBJ2-1; no definite D call. The missing CDR3 end, 4 residues past where the read stops, is filled in from the germline J gene. The CDR3 has 12 amino acids. CDR1 is NSHNY, CDR2 SYGAGN, per germline. V was shortened by 0 bases and J by 6 bases, with 4 bases between the two germline ends.

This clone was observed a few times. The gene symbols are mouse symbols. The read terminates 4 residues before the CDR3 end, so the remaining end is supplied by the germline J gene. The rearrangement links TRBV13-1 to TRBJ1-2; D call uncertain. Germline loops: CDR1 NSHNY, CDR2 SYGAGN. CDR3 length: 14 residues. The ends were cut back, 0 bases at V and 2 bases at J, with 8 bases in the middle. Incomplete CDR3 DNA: TGTGCCAGCAGTGATGAAGCCAGGAACTCC. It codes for CASSDEARNS. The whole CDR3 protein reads CASSDEARNSDYTF.

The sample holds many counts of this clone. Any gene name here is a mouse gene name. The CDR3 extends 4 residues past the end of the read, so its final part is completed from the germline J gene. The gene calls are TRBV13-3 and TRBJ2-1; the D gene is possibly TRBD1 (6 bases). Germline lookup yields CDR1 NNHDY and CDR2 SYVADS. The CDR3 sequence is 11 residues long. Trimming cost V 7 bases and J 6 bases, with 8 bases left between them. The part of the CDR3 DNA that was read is TGTGCCAGCTCAGGGGCTGCT. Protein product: CASSGAA. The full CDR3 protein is CASSGAAEQFF.

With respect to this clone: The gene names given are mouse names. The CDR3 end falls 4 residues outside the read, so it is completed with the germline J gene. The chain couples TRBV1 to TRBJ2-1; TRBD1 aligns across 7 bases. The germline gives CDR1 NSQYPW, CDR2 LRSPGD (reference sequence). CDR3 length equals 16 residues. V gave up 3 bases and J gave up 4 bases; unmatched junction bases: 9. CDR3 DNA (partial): TGCACCTGCAGTGCGTCTCTCGGGACAGATTATGCT. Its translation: CTCSASLGTDYA. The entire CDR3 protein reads CTCSASLGTDYAEQFF.

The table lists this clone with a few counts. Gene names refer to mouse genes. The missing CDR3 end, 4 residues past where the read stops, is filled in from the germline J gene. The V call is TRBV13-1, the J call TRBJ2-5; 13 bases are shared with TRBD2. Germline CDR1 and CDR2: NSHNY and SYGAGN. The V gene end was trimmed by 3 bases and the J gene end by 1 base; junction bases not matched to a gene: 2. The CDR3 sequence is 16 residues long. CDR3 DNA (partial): TGTGCCAGCAGTGGGGACTGGGGGGGAGACCAAGAC. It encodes CASSGDWGGDQD. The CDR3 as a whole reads CASSGDWGGDQDTQYF.

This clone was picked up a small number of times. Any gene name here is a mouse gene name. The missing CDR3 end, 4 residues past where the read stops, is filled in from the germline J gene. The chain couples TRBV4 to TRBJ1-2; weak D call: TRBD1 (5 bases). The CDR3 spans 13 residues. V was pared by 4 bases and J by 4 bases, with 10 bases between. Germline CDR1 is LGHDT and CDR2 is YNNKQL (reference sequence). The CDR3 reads CASSFREASDYTF. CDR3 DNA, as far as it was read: TGTGCCAGCAGCTTCAGGGAGGCCTCC.

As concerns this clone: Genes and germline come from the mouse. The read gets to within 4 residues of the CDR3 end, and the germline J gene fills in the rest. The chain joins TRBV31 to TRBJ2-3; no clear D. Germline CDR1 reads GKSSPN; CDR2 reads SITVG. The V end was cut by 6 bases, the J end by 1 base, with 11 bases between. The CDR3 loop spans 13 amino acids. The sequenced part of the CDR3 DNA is TGTGCCTGCGCCTGGTGGGGTGCAGAA. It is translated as CACAWWGAE. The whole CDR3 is CACAWWGAETLYF.

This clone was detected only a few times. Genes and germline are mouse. The CDR3 DNA, read in part, is TGTGCCAGCAGTGGGGGGCCCTATGCT. As protein: CASSGGPYA. The whole CDR3 sequence is CASSGGPYAEQFF. V gene TRBV19 combines with J gene TRBJ2-1; D is possibly TRBD2 (7 bases). The CDR3 goes on 4 residues after the read ends, and that part is filled in from the germline J gene. This CDR3 is built from 13 residues. Trimming pared 4 bases from V and 3 bases from J, leaving 8 bases between. CDR1 is FNHDT, CDR2 SITEND, per germline (reference sequence).

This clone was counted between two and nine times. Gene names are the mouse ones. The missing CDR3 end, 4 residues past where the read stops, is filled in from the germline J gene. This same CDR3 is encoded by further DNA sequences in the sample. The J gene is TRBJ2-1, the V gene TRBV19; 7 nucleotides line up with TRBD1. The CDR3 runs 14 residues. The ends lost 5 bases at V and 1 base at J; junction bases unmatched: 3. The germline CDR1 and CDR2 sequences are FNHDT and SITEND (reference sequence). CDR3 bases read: TGTGCCAGCAGAAAGACAGGGAACTATGCT. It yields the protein CASRKTGNYA. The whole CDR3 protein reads CASRKTGNYAEQFF.

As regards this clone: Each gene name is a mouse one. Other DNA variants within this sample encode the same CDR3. Partial CDR3 DNA: TGTGCCAGCGGTGTCAGGACAGGGGGCTATGCT. Its translation: CASGVRTGGYA. The whole CDR3 protein is CASGVRTGGYAEQFF. J is TRBJ2-1 and V is TRBV13-2; 10 bases are a match to TRBD1. The CDR3 end is not reached by the read, which stops 4 residues before it; the germline J gene fills it in. V gave up 3 bases and J gave up 3 bases; unmatched junction bases: 3. The length of the CDR3 is 15 residues. Germline loops: CDR1 NNHNN, CDR2 SYGAGS (reference sequence).

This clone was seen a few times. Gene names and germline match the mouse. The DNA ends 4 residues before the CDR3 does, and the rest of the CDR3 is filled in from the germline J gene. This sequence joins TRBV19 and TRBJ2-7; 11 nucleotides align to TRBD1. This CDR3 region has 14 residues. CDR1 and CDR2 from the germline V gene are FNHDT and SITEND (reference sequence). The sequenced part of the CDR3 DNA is TGTGCCAGCATCCGGGACAGGGGGGCTTAT. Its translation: CASIRDRGAY. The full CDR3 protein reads CASIRDRGAYEQYF.

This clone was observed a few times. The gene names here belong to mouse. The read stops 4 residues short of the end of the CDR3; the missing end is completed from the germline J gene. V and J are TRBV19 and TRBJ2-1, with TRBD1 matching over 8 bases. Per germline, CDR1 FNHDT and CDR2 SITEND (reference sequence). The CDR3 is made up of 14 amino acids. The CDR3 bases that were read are TGTGCCAGCAGTCCGAGACAGGGGTGGGCT. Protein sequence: CASSPRQGWA. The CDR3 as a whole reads CASSPRQGWAEQFF.

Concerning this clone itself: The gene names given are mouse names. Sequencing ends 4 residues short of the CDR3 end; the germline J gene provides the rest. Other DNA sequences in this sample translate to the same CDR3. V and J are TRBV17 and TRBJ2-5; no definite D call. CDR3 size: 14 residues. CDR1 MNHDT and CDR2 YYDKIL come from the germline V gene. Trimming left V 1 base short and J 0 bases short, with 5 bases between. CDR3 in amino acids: CASSRGGNQDTQYF. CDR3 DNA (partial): TGTGCTAGCAGTAGAGGAGGGAACCAAGAC.

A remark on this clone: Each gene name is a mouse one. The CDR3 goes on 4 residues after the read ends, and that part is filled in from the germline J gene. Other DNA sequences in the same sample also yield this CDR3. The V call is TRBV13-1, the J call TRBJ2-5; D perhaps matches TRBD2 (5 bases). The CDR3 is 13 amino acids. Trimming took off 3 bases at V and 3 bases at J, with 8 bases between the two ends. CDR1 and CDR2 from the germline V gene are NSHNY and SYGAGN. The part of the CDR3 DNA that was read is TGTGCCAGCAGTGCCGGACTTCAAGAC. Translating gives CASSAGLQD. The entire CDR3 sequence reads CASSAGLQDTQYF.

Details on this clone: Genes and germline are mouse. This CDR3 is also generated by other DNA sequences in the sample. CDR3 amino acids: CASSQDWGGFAEQFF. CDR3 DNA, as far as it was read: TGTGCCAGCAGCCAGGACTGGGGAGGATTCGCT. This rearrangement joins TRBV5 to TRBJ2-1; 9 bases map to TRBD2. The sequenced fragment ends 4 residues before the CDR3 boundary, so the rest is inferred from the germline J gene. From germline, CDR1 is LGHNA and CDR2 YNLKQL (reference sequence). This CDR3 contains 15 residues.

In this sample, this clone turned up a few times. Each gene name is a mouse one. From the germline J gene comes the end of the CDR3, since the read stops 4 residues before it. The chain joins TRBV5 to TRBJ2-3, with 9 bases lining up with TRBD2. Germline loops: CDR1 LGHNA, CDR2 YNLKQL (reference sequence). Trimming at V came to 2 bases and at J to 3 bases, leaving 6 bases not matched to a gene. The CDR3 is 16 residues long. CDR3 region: CASSQNGGAPAETLYF. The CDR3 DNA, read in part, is TGTGCCAGCAGCCAAAATGGGGGGGCGCCGGCAGAA.